This T cell receptor beta chain was sequenced for a study of blood T cell repertoires in COVID-19. TCRdb's table, derived via immunoSEQ multiplex PCR, lists solely in-frame clones and lacks some. The data hold fewer than 120,000 clones, with 60% to 80% observed a single time. The J segment lost 2 bases and the V segment lost 5 bases, leaving 7 bases of the junction unmatched. CDR3 length equals 15 residues. The V gene's germline CDR1 is MNHEY and CDR2 SVGAGI. The chain links TRBV6-5 to TRBJ2-5; TRBD1 matches at 8 bases. This clonotype was obtained from a woman of 80 years or more with active or convalescent COVID-19. Sequencing was carried out using peripheral blood. The CDR3 spells CASSRRDRIQETQYF. DNA for the CDR3: TGTGCCAGCAGTCGTAGGGACAGGATACAAGAGACCCAGTACTTC.